This TCR beta chain appears in the sequencing data of a study of blood T cell repertoires in COVID-19. Produced via immunoSEQ multiplex PCR; TCRdb's table is partial and in-frame only. The sample lists approximately 130,000 clones, roughly four fifths seen once, with over 10% in the top ten. Germline V gives CDR1 SNHLY, CDR2 FYNNEI. With V trimmed by 7 bases and J by 3 bases, 10 bases remained unmatched. The CDR3 consists of 16 residues. The receptor was isolated from a human donor in a cohort sampled during active COVID-19. The chain links TRBV2 to TRBJ2-3; 10 bases are a match to TRBD1. The sequencing sample was made of peripheral blood. The DNA of the CDR3 is TGTGCCAGCATTTACCCGGGGACAGGGGCGACAGATACGCAGTATTTT. It encodes CASIYPGTGATDTQYF.